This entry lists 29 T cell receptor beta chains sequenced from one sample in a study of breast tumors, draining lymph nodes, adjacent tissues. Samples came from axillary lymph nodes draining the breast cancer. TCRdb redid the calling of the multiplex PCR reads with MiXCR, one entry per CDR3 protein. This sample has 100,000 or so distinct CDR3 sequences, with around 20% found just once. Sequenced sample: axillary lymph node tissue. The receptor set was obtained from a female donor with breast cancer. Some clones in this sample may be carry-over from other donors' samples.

Here the CDR3 DNA reads TGTGCCAGCAGCCAATCAGGAGGGAATCAGCCCCAGCATTTT. Protein product: CASSQSGGNQPQHF. The chain recombines TRBV16 with TRBJ1-5; unclear D gene. The CDR3 has 14 residues. Trimming left V 0 bases short and J 4 bases short, with 7 bases between. Germline V gives CDR1 KGHSY, CDR2 FQNENV.

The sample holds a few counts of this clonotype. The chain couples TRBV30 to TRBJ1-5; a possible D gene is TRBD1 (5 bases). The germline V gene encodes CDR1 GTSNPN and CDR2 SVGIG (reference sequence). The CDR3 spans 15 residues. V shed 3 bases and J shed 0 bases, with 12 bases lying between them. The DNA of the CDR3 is TGTGCCTGGAGCCCGGGACTGACTAGCAATCAGCCCCAGCATTTT. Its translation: CAWSPGLTSNQPQHF.

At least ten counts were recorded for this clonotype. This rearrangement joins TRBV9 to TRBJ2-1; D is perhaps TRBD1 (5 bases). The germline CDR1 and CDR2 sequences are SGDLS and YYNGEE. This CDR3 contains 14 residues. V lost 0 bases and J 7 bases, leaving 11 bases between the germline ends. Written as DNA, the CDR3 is TGTGCCAGCAGCGTAGAGGCCAGGGTAAATGAGCAGTTCTTC. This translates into CASSVEARVNEQFF.

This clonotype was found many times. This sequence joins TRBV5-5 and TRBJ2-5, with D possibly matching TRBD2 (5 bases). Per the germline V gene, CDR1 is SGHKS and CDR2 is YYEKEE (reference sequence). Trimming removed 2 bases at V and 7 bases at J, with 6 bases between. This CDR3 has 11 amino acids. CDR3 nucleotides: TGTGCCAGCAGCTTTGCGGGGACCCAGTACTTC. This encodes CASSFAGTQYF.

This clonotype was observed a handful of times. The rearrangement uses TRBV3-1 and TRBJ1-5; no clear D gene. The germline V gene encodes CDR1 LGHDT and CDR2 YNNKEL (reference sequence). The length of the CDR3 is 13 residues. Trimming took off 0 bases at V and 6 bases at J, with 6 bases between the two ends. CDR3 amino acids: CASSQDLVQPQHF. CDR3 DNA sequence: TGTGCCAGCAGCCAAGATCTCGTTCAGCCCCAGCATTTT.

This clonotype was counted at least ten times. The CDR3 DNA reads TGTGCCAGCAGCTTAGTACGGGTGGAGACCCAGTACTTC. Translation: CASSLVRVETQYF. V is TRBV7-9 and J is TRBJ2-5; D gene ambiguous. This CDR3 has 13 amino acids. Germline V gene data show CDR1 as SEHNR and CDR2 as FQNEAQ (reference sequence). With 1 base removed from V and 5 bases from J, the gap between germline ends came to 8 bases.

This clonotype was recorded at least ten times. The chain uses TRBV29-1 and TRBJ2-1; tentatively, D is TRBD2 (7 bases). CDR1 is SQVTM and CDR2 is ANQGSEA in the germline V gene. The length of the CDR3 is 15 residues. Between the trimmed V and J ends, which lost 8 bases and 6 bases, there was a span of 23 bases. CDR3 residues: CSTDLGGPRGNEQFF. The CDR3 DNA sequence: TGCAGCACCGATTTGGGGGGGCCAAGGGGCAATGAGCAGTTCTTC.

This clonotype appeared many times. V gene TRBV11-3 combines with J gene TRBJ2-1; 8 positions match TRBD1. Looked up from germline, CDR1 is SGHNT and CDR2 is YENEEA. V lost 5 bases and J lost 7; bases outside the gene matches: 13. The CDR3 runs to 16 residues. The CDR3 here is CASSGPDRVGRNEQFF. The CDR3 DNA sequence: TGTGCCAGCAGCGGCCCGGACAGGGTAGGTAGAAATGAGCAGTTCTTC.

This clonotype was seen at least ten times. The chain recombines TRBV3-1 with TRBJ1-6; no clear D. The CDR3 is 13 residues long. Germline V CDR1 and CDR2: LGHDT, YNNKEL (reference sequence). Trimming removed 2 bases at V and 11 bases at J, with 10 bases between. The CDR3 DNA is TGTGCCAGCAGCCAAAACCGCCAAACACCCCTCCACTTT. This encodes CASSQNRQTPLHF.

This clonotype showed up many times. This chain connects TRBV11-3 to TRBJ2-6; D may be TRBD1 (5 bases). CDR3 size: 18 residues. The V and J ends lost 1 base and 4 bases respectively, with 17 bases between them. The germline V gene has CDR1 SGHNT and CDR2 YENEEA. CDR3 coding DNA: TGTGCCAGCAGCTTAGGTAGCATGGGCAGGGCCGGGGCCAACGTCCTGACTTTC. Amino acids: CASSLGSMGRAGANVLTF.

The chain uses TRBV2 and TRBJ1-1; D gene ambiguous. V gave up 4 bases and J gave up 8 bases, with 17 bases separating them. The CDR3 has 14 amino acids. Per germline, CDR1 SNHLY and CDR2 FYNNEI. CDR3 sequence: CASSVVSRDSEAFF. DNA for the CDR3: TGTGCCAGCAGTGTAGTATCGCGGGATTCAGAAGCTTTCTTT.

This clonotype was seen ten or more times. The CDR3 nucleotides read TGTGCCAGCTCATACAGTCCGGCAACCGAGGGGCAGTACTTC. It is translated as CASSYSPATEGQYF. The rearrangement joins TRBV12-3 or TRBV12-4 to TRBJ2-7, with D possibly TRBD2 on 5 matching bases. V was cut by 8 bases and J by 9 bases, with 23 bases left in between. The CDR3 spans 14 residues.

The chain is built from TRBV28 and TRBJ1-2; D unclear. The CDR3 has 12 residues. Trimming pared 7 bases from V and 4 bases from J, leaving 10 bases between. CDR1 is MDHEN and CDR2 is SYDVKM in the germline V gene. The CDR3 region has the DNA TGTGCCAGCACCGGATCTTCCTATGGCTACACCTTC. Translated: CASTGSSYGYTF.

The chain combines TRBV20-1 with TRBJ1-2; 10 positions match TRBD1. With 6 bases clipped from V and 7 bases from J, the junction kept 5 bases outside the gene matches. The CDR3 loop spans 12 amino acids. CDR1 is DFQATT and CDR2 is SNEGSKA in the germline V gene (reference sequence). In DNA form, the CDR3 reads TGCAGTGCCCCGGGACAGGGGACTGGCTACACCTTC. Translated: CSAPGQGTGYTF.

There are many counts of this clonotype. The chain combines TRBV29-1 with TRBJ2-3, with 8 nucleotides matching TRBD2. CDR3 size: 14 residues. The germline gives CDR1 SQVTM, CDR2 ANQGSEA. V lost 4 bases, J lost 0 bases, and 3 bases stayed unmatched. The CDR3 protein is CSVVRGGSTDTQYF. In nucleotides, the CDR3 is TGCAGCGTTGTTCGGGGGGGAAGCACAGATACGCAGTATTTT.

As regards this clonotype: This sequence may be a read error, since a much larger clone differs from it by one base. The CDR3 spells CASSLLRETRYF. DNA of the CDR3: TGTGCCAGCAGTTTACTAAGAGAGACCCGGTACTTC. The V and J genes are TRBV28 and TRBJ2-5, with D unresolved. CDR1 MDHEN and CDR2 SYDVKM come from the germline V gene. This CDR3 spans 12 amino acids. The full variable domain, with the rest looked up from reference TRBV28 and TRBJ2-5, is DVKVTQSSRYLVKRTGEKVFLECVQDMDHENMFWYRQDPGLGLRLIYFSYDVKMKEKGDIPEGYSVSREKKERFSLILESASTNQTSMYLCASSLLRETRYFGPGTRLLVL.

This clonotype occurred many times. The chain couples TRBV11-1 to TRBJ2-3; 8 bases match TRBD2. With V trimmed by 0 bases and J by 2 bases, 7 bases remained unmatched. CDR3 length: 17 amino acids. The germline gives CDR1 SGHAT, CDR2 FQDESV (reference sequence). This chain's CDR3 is CASSLARGGGFTDTQYF. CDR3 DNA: TGTGCCAGCAGCTTAGCGCGAGGCGGGGGGTTCACAGATACGCAGTATTTT.

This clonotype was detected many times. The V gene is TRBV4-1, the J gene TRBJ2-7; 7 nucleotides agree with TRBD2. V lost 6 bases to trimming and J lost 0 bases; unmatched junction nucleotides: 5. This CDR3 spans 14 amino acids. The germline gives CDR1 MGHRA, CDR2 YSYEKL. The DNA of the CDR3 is TGCGCCAGCAGACGGGGGGAAACCTCCTACGAGCAGTACTTC. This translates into CASRRGETSYEQYF.

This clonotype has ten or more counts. CDR3 bases: TGCAGTGCTAGGGGGTCAGGGGTGGGTCAGCCCCAGCATTTT. This gives the protein CSARGSGVGQPQHF. The rearrangement joins TRBV20-1 to TRBJ1-5, with D tentatively TRBD1 (6 bases). Germline V gives CDR1 DFQATT, CDR2 SNEGSKA (reference sequence). V was shortened by 3 bases and J by 6 bases, with 15 bases between the two germline ends. The CDR3 is 14 amino acids.

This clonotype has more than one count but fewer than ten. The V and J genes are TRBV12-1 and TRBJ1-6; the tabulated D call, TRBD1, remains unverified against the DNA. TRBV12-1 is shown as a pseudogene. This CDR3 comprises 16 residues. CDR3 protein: CASSPNYDRAPSPLHF. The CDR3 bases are TGTGCCAGCAGCCCGAATTATGACAGGGCCCCATCACCCCTCCACTTT.

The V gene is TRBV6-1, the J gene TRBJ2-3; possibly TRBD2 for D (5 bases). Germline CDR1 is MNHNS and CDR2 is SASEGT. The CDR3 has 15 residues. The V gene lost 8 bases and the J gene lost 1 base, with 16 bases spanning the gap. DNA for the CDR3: TGTGCCAGCTCGGCGGCCGCGGAGGGCACAGATACGCAGTATTTT. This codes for CASSAAAEGTDTQYF.

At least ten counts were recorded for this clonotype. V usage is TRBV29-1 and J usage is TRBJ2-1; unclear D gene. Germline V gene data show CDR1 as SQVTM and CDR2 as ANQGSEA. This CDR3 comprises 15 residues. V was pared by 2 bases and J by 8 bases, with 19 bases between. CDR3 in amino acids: CSVESSGNPRDEQFF. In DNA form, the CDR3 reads TGCAGCGTTGAATCCTCTGGGAATCCTCGGGATGAGCAGTTCTTC.

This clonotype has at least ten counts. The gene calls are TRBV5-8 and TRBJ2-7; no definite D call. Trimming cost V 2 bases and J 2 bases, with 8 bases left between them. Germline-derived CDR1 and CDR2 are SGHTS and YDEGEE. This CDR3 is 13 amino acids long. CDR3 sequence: CASSLNRAYEQYF. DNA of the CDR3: TGTGCCAGCAGCTTAAATAGGGCCTACGAGCAGTACTTC. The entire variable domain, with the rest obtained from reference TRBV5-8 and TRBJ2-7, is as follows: EAGVTQSPTHLIKTRGQQATLRCSPISGHTSVYWYQQALGLGLQFLLWYDEGEERNRGNFPPRFSGRQFPNYSSELNVNALELEDSALYLCASSLNRAYEQYFGPGTRLTVT.

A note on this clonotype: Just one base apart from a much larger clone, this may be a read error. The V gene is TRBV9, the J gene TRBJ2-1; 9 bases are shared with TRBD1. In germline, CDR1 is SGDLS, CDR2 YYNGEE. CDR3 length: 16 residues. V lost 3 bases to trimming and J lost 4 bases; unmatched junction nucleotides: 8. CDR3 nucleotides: TGTGCCAGCAGCGCTCGGGGACAGGGCCTTTACAATGAGCAGTTCTTC. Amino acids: CASSARGQGLYNEQFF. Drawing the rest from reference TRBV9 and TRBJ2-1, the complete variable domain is DSGVTQTPKHLITATGQRVTLRCSPRSGDLSVYWYQQSLDQGLQFLIQYYNGEERAKGNILERFSAQQFPDLHSELNLSSLELGDSALYFCASSARGQGLYNEQFFGPGTRLTVL.

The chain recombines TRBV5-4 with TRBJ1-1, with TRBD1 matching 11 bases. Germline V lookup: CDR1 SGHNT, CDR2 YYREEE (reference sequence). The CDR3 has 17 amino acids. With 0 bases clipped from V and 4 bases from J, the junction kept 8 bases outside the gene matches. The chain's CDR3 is CASSLEDRGLWGTEAFF. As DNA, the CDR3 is TGTGCCAGCAGCTTGGAGGACAGGGGGCTTTGGGGCACTGAAGCTTTCTTT.

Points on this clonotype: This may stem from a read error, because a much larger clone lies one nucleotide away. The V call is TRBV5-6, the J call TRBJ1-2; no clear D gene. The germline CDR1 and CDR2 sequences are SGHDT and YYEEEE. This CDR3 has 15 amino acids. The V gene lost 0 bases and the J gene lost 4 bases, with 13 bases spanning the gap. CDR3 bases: TGTGCCAGCAGCTTGGAACTCGTCGGAGCCTATGGCTACACCTTC. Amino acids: CASSLELVGAYGYTF.

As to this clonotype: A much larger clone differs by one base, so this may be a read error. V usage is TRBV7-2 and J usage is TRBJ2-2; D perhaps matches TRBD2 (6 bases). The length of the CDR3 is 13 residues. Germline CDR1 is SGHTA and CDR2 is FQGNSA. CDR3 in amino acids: CASPGRLTGGLFF. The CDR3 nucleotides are TGTGCCAGCCCGGGACGCCTCACCGGGGGGCTGTTTTTT.

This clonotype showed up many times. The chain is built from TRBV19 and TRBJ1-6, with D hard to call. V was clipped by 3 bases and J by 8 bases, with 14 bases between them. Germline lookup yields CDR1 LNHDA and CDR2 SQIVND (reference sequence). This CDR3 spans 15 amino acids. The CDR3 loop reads CASSISYPRDSPLHF. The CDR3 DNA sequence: TGTGCCAGTAGTATCTCCTACCCAAGGGATTCACCCCTCCACTTT.

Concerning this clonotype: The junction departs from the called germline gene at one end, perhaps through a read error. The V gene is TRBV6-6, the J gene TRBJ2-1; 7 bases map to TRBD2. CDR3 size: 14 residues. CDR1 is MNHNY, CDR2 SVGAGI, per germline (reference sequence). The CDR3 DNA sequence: TGTGCCAGCACCCTCTGGGACTATGACAATGAGCAGTCCTTC. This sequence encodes CASTLWDYDNEQSF.